The clone carrying this T cell receptor (beta chain) was picked up a small number of times. Germline and junction disagree at one end, which may indicate a read error. TCRdb fed the RACE reads into MiXCR, producing one record per CDR3 protein. The data show 250,000 to 300,000 distinct CDR3 sequences, just under 8% seen once. These data belong to a study of human T cells and chemical hapten exposure. About the study: The scalp of each patient received a weekly diphenylcyclopropenone dose for the full roughly 25-week study. Patch tests put 0.01% DPC on the upper back, read at 6 days.

Germline CDR1 reads SGHTA; CDR2 reads FQGNSA. The CDR3 totals 9 residues. Documented time point: pre-sensitization, week 0. Documented treatment: therapeutic diphenylcyclopropenone sensitization with weekly scalp DPC. J is TRBJ2-3 and V is TRBV7-2; D unclear. This sample comprised whole blood, obtained in connection with sensitization to the hapten diphenylcyclopropenone (DPC). The clonotype was recovered from a man aged 18 to 35 with alopecia areata. Some clones in this sample may be carry-over from other donors' samples. For the CDR3, the DNA is TGTGCCAGCAGAGATACGCAGTATTTT. Its translation: CASRDTQYF.